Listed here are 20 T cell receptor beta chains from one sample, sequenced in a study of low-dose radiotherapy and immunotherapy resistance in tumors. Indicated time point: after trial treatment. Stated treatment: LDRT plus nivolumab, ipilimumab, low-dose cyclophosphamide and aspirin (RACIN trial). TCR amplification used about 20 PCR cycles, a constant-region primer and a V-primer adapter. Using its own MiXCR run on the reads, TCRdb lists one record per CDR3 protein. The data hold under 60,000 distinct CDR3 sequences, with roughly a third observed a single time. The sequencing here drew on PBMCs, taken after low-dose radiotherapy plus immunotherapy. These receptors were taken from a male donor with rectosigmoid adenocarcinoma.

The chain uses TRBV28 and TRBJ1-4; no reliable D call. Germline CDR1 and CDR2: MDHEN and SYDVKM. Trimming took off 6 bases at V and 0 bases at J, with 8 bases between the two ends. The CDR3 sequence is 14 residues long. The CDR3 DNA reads TGTGCCAGCAGCCGGCCCTCAACTAATGAAAAACTGTTTTTT. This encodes CASSRPSTNEKLFF. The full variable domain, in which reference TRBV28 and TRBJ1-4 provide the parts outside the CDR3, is DVKVTQSSRYLVKRTGEKVFLECVQDMDHENMFWYRQDPGLGLRLIYFSYDVKMKEKGDIPEGYSVSREKKERFSLILESASTNQTSMYLCASSRPSTNEKLFFGSGTQLSVL.

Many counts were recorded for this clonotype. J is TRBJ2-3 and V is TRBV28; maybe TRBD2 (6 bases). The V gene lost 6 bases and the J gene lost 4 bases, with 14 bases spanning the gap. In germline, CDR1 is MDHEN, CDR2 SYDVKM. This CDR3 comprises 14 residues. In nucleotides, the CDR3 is TGTGCCAGCAGACTTATCCCGGGAGCAGATACGCAGTATTTT. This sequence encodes CASRLIPGADTQYF.

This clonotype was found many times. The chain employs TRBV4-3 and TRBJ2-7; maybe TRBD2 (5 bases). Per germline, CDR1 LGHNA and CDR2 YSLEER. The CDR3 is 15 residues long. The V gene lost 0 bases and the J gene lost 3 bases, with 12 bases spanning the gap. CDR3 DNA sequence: TGCGCCAGCAGCCAAGATACGGGGATTGGCTACGAGCAGTACTTC. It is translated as CASSQDTGIGYEQYF.

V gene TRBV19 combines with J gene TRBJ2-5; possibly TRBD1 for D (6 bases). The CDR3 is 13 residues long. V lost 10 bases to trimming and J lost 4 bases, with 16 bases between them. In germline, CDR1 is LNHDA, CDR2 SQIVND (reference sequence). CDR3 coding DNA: TGTGCCACGACCCCGGACAGTCGAGAGACCCAGTACTTC. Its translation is CATTPDSRETQYF.

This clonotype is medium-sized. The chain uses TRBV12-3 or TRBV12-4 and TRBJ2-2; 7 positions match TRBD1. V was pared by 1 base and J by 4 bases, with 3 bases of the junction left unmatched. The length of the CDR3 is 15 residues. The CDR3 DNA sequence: TGTGCCAGCAGTTTAGGAACAGGGGTCACCGGGGAGCTGTTTTTT. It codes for CASSLGTGVTGELFF.

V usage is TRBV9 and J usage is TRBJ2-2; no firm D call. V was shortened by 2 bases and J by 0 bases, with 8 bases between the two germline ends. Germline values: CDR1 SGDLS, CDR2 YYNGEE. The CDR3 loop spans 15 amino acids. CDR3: CASSVGDSNTGELFF. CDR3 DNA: TGTGCCAGCAGCGTTGGGGATTCGAACACCGGGGAGCTGTTTTTT.

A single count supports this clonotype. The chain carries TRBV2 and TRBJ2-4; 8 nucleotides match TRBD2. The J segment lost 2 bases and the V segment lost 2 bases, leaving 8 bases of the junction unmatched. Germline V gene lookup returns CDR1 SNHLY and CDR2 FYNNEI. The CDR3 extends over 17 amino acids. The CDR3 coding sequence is TGTGCCAGCAGTGAACGGGGGACTAGGCTGACCAAAAACATTCAGTACTTC. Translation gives CASSERGTRLTKNIQYF.

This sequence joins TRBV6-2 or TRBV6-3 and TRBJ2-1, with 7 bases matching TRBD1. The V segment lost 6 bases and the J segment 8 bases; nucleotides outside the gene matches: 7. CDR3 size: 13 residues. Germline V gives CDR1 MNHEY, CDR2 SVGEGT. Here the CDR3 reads CASRGQETYEQFF. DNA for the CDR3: TGTGCCAGCAGAGGACAGGAGACCTATGAGCAGTTCTTC.

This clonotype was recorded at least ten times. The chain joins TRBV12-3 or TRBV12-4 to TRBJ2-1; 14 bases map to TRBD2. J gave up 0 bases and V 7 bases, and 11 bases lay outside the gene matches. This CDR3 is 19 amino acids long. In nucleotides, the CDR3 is TGTGCCAGCAACAAACTCAGACTAGCGGGAGGGAGCTCCTACAATGAGCAGTTCTTC. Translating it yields CASNKLRLAGGSSYNEQFF.

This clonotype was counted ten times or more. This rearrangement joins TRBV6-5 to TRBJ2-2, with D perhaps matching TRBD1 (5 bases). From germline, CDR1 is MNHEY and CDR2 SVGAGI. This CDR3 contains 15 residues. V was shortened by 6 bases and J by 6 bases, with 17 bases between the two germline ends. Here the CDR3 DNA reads TGTGCCAGCAGACGACAGCGAGAAGGGGCCGGGGAGCTGTTTTTT. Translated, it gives CASRRQREGAGELFF.

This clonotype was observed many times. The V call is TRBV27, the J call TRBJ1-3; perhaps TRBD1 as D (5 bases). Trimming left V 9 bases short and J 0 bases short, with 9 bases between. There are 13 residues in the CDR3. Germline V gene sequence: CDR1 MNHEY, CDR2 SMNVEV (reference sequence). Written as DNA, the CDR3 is TGTGCCAGTGCCGGGGGCTCTGGAAACACCATATATTTT. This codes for CASAGGSGNTIYF.

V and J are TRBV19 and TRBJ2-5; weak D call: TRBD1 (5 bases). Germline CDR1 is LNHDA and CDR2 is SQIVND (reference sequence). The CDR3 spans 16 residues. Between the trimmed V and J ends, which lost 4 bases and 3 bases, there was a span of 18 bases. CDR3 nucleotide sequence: TGTGCCAGTAGTACGTATAAGGGGCCAATAGAAGAGACCCAGTACTTC. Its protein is CASSTYKGPIEETQYF. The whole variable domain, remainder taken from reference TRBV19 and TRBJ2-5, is DGGITQSPKYLFRKEGQNVTLSCEQNLNHDAMYWYRQDPGQGLRLIYYSQIVNDFQKGDIAEGYSVSREKKESFPLTVTSAQKNPTAFYLCASSTYKGPIEETQYFGPGTRLLVL.

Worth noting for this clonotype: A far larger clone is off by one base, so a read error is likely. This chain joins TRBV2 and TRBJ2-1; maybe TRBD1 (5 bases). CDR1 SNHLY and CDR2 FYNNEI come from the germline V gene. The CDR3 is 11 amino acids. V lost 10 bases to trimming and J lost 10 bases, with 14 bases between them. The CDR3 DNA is TGTGCCATCGGACAAGCACACGAGCAGTTCTTC. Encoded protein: CAIGQAHEQFF.

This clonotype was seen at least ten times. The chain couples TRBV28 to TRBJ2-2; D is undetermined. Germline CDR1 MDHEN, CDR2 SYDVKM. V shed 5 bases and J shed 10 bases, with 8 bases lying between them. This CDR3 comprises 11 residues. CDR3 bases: TGTGCCAGCAGTGTGAAAACGGAGCTGTTTTTT. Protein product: CASSVKTELFF. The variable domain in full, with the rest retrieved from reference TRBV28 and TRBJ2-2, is DVKVTQSSRYLVKRTGEKVFLECVQDMDHENMFWYRQDPGLGLRLIYFSYDVKMKEKGDIPEGYSVSREKKERFSLILESASTNQTSMYLCASSVKTELFFGEGSRLTVL.

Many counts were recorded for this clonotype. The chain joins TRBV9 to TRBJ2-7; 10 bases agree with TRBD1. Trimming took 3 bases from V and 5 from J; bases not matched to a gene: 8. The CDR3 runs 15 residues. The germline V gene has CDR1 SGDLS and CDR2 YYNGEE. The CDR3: CASSATGTGVHEQYF. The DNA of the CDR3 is TGTGCCAGCAGCGCGACCGGGACAGGGGTCCACGAGCAGTACTTC.

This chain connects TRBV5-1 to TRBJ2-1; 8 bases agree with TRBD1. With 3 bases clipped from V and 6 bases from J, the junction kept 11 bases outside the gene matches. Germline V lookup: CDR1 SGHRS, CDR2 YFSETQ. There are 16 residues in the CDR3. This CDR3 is CASSSGQGRMGNEQFF. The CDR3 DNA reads TGCGCCAGCAGCTCCGGACAGGGCCGAATGGGCAATGAGCAGTTCTTC.

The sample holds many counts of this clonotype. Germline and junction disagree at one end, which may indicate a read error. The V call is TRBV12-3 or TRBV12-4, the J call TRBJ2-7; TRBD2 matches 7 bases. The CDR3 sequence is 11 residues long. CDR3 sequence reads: CASSLGLAEAF. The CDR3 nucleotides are TGTGCCAGCAGTTTAGGTCTAGCGGAAGCCTTC.

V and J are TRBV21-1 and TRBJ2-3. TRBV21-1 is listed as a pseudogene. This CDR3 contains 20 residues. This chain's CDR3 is CASSKAKLGLFDHSTDTQYF. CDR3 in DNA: TGTGCCAGCAGCAAGGCAAAACTGGGTCTCTTCGACCATAGCACAGATACGCAGTATTTT.

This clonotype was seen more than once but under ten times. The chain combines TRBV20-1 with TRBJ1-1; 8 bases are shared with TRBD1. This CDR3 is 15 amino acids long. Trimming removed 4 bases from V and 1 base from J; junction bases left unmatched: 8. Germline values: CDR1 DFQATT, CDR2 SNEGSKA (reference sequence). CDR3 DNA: TGCAGTGCTACAACGCTGACAGGGGAGAACACTGAAGCTTTCTTT. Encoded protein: CSATTLTGENTEAFF.

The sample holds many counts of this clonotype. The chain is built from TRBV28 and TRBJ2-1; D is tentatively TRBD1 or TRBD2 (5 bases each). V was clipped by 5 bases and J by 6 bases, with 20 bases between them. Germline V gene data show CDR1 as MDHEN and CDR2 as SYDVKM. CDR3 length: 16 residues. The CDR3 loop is CASSLSGTGLGNEQFF. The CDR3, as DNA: TGTGCCAGCAGTCTCTCCGGGACGGGCTTGGGCAATGAGCAGTTCTTC.